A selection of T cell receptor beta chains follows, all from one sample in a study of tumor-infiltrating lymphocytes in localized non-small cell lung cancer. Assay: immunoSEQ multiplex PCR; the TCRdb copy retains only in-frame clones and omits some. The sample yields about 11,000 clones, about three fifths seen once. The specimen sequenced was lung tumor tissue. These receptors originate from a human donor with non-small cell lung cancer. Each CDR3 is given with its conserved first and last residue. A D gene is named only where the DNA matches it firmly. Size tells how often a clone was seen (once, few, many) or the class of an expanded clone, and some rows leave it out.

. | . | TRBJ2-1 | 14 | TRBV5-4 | CASSLASAVGEQFF | TGTGCCAGCAGCTTGGCGTCGGCTGTAGGTGAGCAGTTCTTC
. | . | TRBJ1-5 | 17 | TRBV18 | CASSKVGRGSSNQPQHF | TGTGCCAGCTCAAAAGTGGGGCGGGGGAGTAGCAATCAGCCCCAGCATTTT
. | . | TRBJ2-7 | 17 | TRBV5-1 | CASSLGDDPVGGYEQYF | TGCGCCAGCAGCTTGGGGGACGACCCTGTGGGGGGTTACGAGCAGTACTTC
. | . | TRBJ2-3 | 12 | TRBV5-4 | CASSLSTDTQYF | TGTGCCAGCAGCTTAAGCACAGATACGCAGTATTTT
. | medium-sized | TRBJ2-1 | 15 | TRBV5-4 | CASSPGGRGNGEQFF | TGTGCCAGCAGCCCGGGGGGCAGGGGCAATGGTGAGCAGTTCTTC
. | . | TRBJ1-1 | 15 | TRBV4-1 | CASSRLGGRHTEAFF | TGCGCCAGCAGCCGGCTCGGGGGAAGGCACACTGAAGCTTTCTTT
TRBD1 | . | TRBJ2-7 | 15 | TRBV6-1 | CASSGRTGSPYEQYF | TGTGCCAGCAGTGGAAGGACAGGGAGCCCCTACGAGCAGTACTTC
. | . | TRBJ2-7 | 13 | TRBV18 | CASSSRSGNEQYF | TGTGCCAGCTCCTCACGCTCGGGTAACGAGCAGTACTTC
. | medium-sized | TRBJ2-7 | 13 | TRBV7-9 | CASSLALSYEQYF | TGTGCCAGCAGCTTAGCCTTGTCCTACGAGCAGTACTTC
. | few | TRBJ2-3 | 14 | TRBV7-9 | CASSFEISTDTQYF | TGTGCCAGCAGCTTCGAGATTAGCACAGATACGCAGTATTTT
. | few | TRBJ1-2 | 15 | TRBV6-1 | CASSEHDSVPYGYTF | TGTGCCAGCAGTGAACACGACAGCGTGCCTTATGGCTACACCTTC
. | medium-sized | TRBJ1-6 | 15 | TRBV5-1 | CASSLDGGINSPLHF | TGCGCCAGCAGCTTGGATGGGGGGATTAATTCACCCCTCCACTTT
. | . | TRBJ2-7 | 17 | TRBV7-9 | CASSLATGNAGIYEQYF | TGTGCCAGCAGCTTAGCGACAGGTAACGCCGGAATCTACGAGCAGTACTTC
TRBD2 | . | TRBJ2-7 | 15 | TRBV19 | CASSIFWGTTYEQYF | TGTGCCAGTAGTATTTTCTGGGGGACTACCTACGAGCAGTACTTC
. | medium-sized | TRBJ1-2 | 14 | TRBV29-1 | CSVGGGTGDYGYTF | TGCAGCGTTGGAGGGGGAACGGGAGACTATGGCTACACCTTC
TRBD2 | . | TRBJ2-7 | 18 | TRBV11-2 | CASSLIKSQTSGSYEQYF | TGTGCCAGCAGCTTGATAAAGAGTCAGACTAGCGGGTCCTACGAGCAGTACTTC
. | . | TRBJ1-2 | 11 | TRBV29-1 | CSVLTVYGYTF | TGCAGCGTTCTGACAGTCTATGGCTACACCTTC
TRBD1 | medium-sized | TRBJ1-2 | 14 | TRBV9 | CASSALTGNYGYTF | TGTGCCAGCAGCGCACTGACAGGGAACTATGGCTACACCTTC
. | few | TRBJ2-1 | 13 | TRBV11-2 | CASSLRPYNEQFF | TGTGCCAGCAGCCTCAGACCCTACAATGAGCAGTTCTTC
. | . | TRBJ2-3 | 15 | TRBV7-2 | CASSLASTSTDTQYF | TGTGCCAGCAGCTTAGCTTCGACTAGCACAGATACGCAGTATTTT
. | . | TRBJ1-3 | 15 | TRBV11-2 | CASSFGYGGGNTIYF | TGTGCCAGCAGCTTCGGTTACGGGGGAGGAAACACCATATATTTT
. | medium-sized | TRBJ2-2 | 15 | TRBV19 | CASSSGDTNTGELFF | TGTGCCAGTAGTAGCGGGGACACCAACACCGGGGAGCTGTTTTTT
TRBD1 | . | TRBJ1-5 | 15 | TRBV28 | CASSSGTGDNQPQHF | TGTGCCAGCAGTTCCGGGACAGGGGATAATCAGCCCCAGCATTTT
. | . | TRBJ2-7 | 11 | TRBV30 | CVWRGLGQQYF | TGTGTCTGGAGGGGATTGGGACAGCAGTACTTC
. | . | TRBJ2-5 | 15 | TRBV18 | CASSPPWGLQETQYF | TGTGCCAGCTCACCACCGTGGGGGCTCCAAGAGACCCAGTACTTC
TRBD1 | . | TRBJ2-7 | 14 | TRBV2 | CATYGQGSTYEQYF | TGTGCCACCTATGGACAGGGGTCGACCTACGAGCAGTACTTC
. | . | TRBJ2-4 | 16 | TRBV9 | CASSKRVLGDKNIQYF | TGTGCCAGCAGCAAGAGGGTTCTGGGGGACAAAAACATTCAGTACTTC
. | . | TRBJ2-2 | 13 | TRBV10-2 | CASRGRYTGELFF | TGCGCCAGCAGGGGCAGGTATACCGGGGAGCTGTTTTTT
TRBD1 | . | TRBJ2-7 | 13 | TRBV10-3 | CAIKGQGALEQYF | TGTGCCATCAAGGGACAGGGGGCTTTGGAGCAGTACTTC
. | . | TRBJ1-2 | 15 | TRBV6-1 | CASSGRTDRDNGYTF | TGTGCCAGCAGTGGCCGGACAGACCGAGATAATGGCTACACCTTC
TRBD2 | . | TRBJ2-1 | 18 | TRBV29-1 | CSALIQDQGLAAYNEQFF | TGCAGCGCCCTGATCCAAGATCAAGGACTAGCCGCCTACAATGAGCAGTTCTTC
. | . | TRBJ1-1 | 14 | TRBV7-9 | CASSLMGMNTEAFF | TGTGCCAGCAGCTTGATGGGGATGAACACTGAAGCTTTCTTT
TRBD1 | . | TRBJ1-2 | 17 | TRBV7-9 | CASSLVRGTEVIYGYTF | TGTGCCAGCAGCTTAGTGCGTGGGACAGAAGTTATCTATGGCTACACCTTC
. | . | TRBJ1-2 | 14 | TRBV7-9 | CASSSTNTDYGYTF | TGTGCCAGCAGCTCCACGAACACGGACTATGGCTACACCTTC
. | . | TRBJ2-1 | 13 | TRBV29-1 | CSVGQTFGNEQFF | TGCAGCGTAGGCCAAACTTTTGGCAATGAGCAGTTCTTC
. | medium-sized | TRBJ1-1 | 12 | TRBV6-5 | CASQGSHTEAFF | TGTGCCAGCCAGGGGTCCCACACTGAAGCTTTCTTT
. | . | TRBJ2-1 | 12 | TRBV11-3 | CASSLGKDEQFF | TGTGCCAGCAGCTTAGGAAAGGATGAGCAGTTCTTC
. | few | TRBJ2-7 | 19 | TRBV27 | CASSSSTTRLLRAPYEQYF | TGTGCCAGCAGTTCTTCAACGACCCGACTCCTGCGGGCACCCTACGAGCAGTACTTC
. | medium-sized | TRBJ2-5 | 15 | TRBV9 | CASSVAGGYRETQYF | TGTGCCAGCAGCGTAGCTGGGGGGTACAGAGAGACCCAGTACTTC
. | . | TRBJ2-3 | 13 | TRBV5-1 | CASSLAEGDTQYF | TGCGCCAGCAGCTTGGCCGAGGGCGATACGCAGTATTTT
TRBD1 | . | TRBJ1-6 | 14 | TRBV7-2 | CASSFRTGGSPLHF | TGTGCCAGCAGCTTTAGGACAGGGGGCTCACCCCTCCACTTT
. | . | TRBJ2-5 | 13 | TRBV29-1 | CSVASFRRETQYF | TGCAGCGTTGCTAGTTTCCGCCGAGAGACCCAGTACTTC
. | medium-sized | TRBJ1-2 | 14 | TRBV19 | CASSIGGGTDGYTF | TGTGCCAGTAGTATAGGAGGTGGGACTGATGGCTACACCTTC
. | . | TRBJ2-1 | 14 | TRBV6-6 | CASRDTPTWGEQFF | TGTGCCAGCAGGGATACCCCGACCTGGGGAGAGCAGTTCTTC
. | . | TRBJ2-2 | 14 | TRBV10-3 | CATLVGANDGELFF | TGTGCCACCCTTGTGGGGGCGAATGACGGGGAGCTGTTTTTT
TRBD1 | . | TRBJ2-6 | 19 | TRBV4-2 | CASSQEPGTGSSGANVLTF | TGTGCCAGCAGCCAAGAACCGGGGACAGGGTCCTCTGGGGCCAACGTCCTGACTTTC
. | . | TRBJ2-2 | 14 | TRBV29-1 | CSVPSAVDTGELFF | TGCAGCGTTCCGTCGGCGGTTGACACCGGGGAGCTGTTTTTT